This T cell receptor beta chain was sequenced for a study of OX40 agonist ivuxolimab in advanced cancers. Study-wide context: The costimulatory receptor OX40 (CD134) was targeted by ivuxolimab, a fully human IgG2 agonistic monoclonal antibody. Intravenous ivuxolimab was administered to patients every 2 weeks at six dose levels: 0.01, 0.1, 0.3, 1.5, 3 and 10 mg/kg. Of the 50 to 55 patients in dose escalation, about 20 had hepatocellular carcinoma, roughly 15 had melanoma, 9 had renal cell carcinoma and 9 had head and neck cancer. The dose-escalation cohort was 82.7% male with a mean age of approximately 60 years, ranging from roughly 20 to 80. Patients were allowed to have had prior anti-PD-1, anti-PD-L1 or anti-CTLA-4 therapy, and roughly 40% of the dose-escalation patients had been treated with checkpoint inhibitors. Three dose-escalation patients achieved partial responses, one with hepatocellular carcinoma and two with cutaneous melanoma. Peripheral TCRbeta sequencing aimed to test whether ivuxolimab altered TCR sequence diversity and caused clonal T-cell expansion. The monotherapy dose-escalation portion (N of about 50 patients) of the phase I ivuxolimab trial is reported in the paper. General study outcomes and caveats: Low levels of normalized T-cell clonal expansion were also seen in some patients who did not respond. Which antigens the clonally expanded peripheral T cells were specific for was not determined. In the 0.1-3.0 mg/kg groups, partial responders were among the patients with the lowest normalized peripheral clonal expansion, particularly in CD8+ T cells. Clonal expansion of both CD4+ and CD8+ blood T cells was observed from baseline to week 6 at doses 0.1 to 3.0 mg/kg. After ivuxolimab, expanded clones were on average more numerous among CD8+ T cells than among CD4+ T cells.

To sequence the TCRbeta CDR3 region, genomic DNA was isolated from the sorted cells. The immunoSEQ Assay was used to sequence the TCRbeta CDR3 regions. Entries here come from immuneACCESS through TCRdb and include only in-frame sequences with V and J called. Some clones fail to appear in such tables; in the studies checked, an unresolved V gene covers under half of the shortfall, and the cause of the remainder is unknown. This sample is represented by about 33,000 clones; roughly 74% of them were singletons. The ten largest clones add up to about an eighth of the sample. The trial excluded patients who had a history of autoimmune disease or were on systemic immunosuppression. Peripheral blood for TCR sequencing was collected from all dose cohorts at baseline, on cycle 4 day 1, and on cycle 7 day 1. The samples were taken from a phase I, first-in-human, multicenter, open-label dose-escalation trial of ivuxolimab. Adults with locally advanced or metastatic melanoma, renal cell carcinoma, hepatocellular carcinoma or head and neck squamous cell carcinoma were enrolled in the trial. Before TCR sequencing, CD4+ T cells and CD8+ T cells from peripheral blood were sorted into separate populations.

Of note for this clone: Which antigen it targets is not known. No base quality information exists; no much larger clone differs at one position.

Ends trimmed: V by 3 bases, J by 4 bases; bases unmatched to a gene: 6. The CDR3 starts with the cysteine, ends with the phenylalanine, and has 15 residues. The DNA shown is the 45-base CDR3, in frame from base 1. This specimen was CD4+ or CD8+ T cells sorted from blood, taken in a trial of the OX40 agonist ivuxolimab. The chain was built from TRBV23-1 and TRBJ1-3; the junction holds 7 bases that match TRBD1. TRBV23-1 qualifies as an ORF whose function is uncertain. This clonotype was obtained from an adult with an advanced solid tumor such as melanoma, head and neck, liver or kidney cancer. The DNA sequence is as follows: TGCGCCAGCAGTCACTCCGGGACAGCAGGAAACACCATATATTTT. Translated, it reads CASSHSGTAGNTIYF.